This T cell receptor beta chain is drawn from a study of blood T cell repertoires in COVID-19. The CDR3 has 13 amino acids. Trimming pared 6 bases from V and 6 bases from J, leaving 9 bases between. TCRdb's copy holds only in-frame clones and misses some; the assay was immunoSEQ multiplex PCR. The sample holds roughly 230,000 clones, 88% seen once. The sample taken for sequencing was peripheral blood. V usage is TRBV12-3 or TRBV12-4 and J usage is TRBJ1-6; no firm D call. This receptor was taken from a human donor in a cohort sampled during active COVID-19. CDR3 loop: CASSTNPNSPLHF. The CDR3 region has the DNA TGTGCCAGCAGCACTAACCCTAATTCACCCCTCCACTTT.